The rows below give T cell receptor beta chains drawn from one sample of a study of cytomegalovirus exposure and HLA in healthy donors. Clones were read by immunoSEQ multiplex PCR, and TCRdb kept only the in-frame ones, dropping some. The sample gives roughly 81,000 clones, roughly 73% of which show up once; approximately 2% is in the top ten. The sequenced material came from PBMCs. These receptors were taken from a boy between 10 and 17 years old in good health and CMV-seronegative. The CDR3 runs from the conserved cysteine through the conserved F or W. A D gene is named only where the DNA matches it firmly. A clone size is listed for some rows: how often the clone was seen (once, few, many), or a class if it is expanded.

j_call | v_call | clone_size | d_call | cdr3_aa | cdr3_nt
TRBJ1-2 | TRBV30 | . | . | CAWTPDRSTYGYTF | TGTGCCTGGACACCCGACAGATCAACATATGGCTACACCTTC
TRBJ1-4 | TRBV15 | . | . | CATSGGWGTNEKLFF | TGTGCCACCAGCGGGGGGTGGGGAACTAATGAAAAACTGTTTTTT
TRBJ2-2 | TRBV7-6 | . | . | CASSDKSGELFF | TGTGCCAGCAGCGACAAATCCGGGGAGCTGTTTTTT
TRBJ1-5 | TRBV19 | once | . | CASAIEVGNQPQHF | TGTGCCAGCGCGATAGAAGTCGGGAATCAGCCCCAGCATTTT
TRBJ2-6 | TRBV5-1 | few | TRBD1 | CASSTGQGIPGANVLTF | TGCGCCAGCAGCACAGGACAGGGAATACCTGGGGCCAACGTCCTGACTTTC
TRBJ2-7 | TRBV11-2 | . | . | CASSFGVSYEQYF | TGTGCCAGCAGCTTCGGGGTATCCTACGAGCAGTACTTC
TRBJ1-2 | TRBV28 | . | . | CASSLSYYGYTF | TGTGCCAGCAGTTTATCGTACTATGGCTACACCTTC
TRBJ2-1 | TRBV15 | once | . | CATRGGAQHANEQFF | TGTGCCACCAGGGGGGGGGCCCAACACGCCAATGAGCAGTTCTTC
TRBJ2-7 | TRBV30 | . | . | CAWDSGSYEQYF | TGTGCCTGGGACTCGGGCTCCTACGAGCAGTACTTC
TRBJ1-1 | TRBV29-1 | . | TRBD1 | CSAPGQGAGNTEAFF | TGCAGCGCCCCGGGACAGGGGGCAGGAAACACTGAAGCTTTCTTT
TRBJ2-1 | TRBV27 | . | . | CASTSLMELGGGRGNEQFF | TGTGCCAGCACCTCCTTAATGGAGCTAGGGGGGGGCCGCGGCAATGAGCAGTTCTTC
TRBJ1-2 | TRBV30 | . | . | CAWGRPPGYGYTF | TGTGCCTGGGGTCGCCCCCCAGGGTATGGCTACACCTTC
TRBJ2-1 | TRBV7-9 | . | . | CASSYGGYEQFF | TGTGCCAGCAGCTACGGGGGATATGAGCAGTTCTTC
TRBJ2-7 | TRBV29-1 | . | . | CSVEESQGNSYEQYF | TGCAGCGTTGAAGAATCACAGGGCAATTCCTACGAGCAGTACTTC
TRBJ2-7 | TRBV7-9 | . | TRBD1 | CASSLAPFRGSFHEQYF | TGTGCCAGCAGCTTAGCACCCTTCAGGGGGAGCTTCCACGAGCAGTACTTC
TRBJ2-2 | TRBV29-1 | . | . | CSGGVGTGELFF | TGCAGCGGGGGGGTGGGGACCGGGGAGCTGTTTTTT
TRBJ1-1 | TRBV29-1 | . | . | CSVPDRNTEAFF | TGCAGCGTCCCCGACAGGAACACTGAAGCTTTCTTT
TRBJ2-7 | TRBV6-1 | . | TRBD2 | CASSATSGYEQYF | TGTGCCAGCAGTGCTACTAGCGGCTACGAGCAGTACTTC
TRBJ1-4 | TRBV7-2 | . | TRBD1 | CASSSRGGTGGKKLFF | TGTGCCAGCAGCTCACGGGGCGGGACAGGGGGGAAAAAACTGTTTTTT